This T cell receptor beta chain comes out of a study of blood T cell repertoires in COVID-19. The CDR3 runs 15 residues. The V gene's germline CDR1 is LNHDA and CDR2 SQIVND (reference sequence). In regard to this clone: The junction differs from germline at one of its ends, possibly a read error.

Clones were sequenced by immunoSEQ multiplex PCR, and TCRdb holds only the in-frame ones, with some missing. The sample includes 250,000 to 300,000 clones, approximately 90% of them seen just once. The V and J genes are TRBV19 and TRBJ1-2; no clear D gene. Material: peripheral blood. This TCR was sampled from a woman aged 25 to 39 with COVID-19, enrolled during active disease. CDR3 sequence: CASSIQERPSYVYTF. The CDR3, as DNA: TGTGCCAGTAGTATTCAGGAACGCCCTAGCTATGTCTACACCTTC.